The table lists the clone carrying this T cell receptor (beta chain) with many counts. Its antigen is currently unknown. Time point in this sample: sample taken at primary tumor resection. TCRs were sequenced from unsorted whole RNA of tumor, nontumor lung or PBMC. There were 72 donors, all of them untreated patients with early-stage non-small cell lung cancer. TCRdb re-called the 5' RACE reads through MiXCR, storing one row per CDR3 protein. The table lists about 82,000 distinct CDR3 sequences, around 13% of them singletons. This sample stems from a study of spatial heterogeneity in lung cancer. Across the whole study: Beta-chain sequences consistently outnumbered alpha-chain sequences in detection. Points from the study as a whole: Ubiquitous expanded tumor TCRs showed up in blood more at resection than follow-up.

CDR1 MNHNY and CDR2 SVGAGI come from the germline V gene (reference sequence). The V and J ends lost 9 bases and 7 bases respectively, with 22 bases between them. CDR3 length: 16 residues. V usage is TRBV6-6 and J usage is TRBJ1-6, with D possibly being TRBD1 (5 bases). Sequencing used PBMCs, obtained at surgery. This receptor was identified in a male donor with early-stage non-small cell lung cancer. The CDR3 sequence: CASGAGGTAINSPLHF. CDR3 bases: TGTGCCAGTGGCGCCGGAGGGACGGCGATCAATTCACCCCTCCACTTT.